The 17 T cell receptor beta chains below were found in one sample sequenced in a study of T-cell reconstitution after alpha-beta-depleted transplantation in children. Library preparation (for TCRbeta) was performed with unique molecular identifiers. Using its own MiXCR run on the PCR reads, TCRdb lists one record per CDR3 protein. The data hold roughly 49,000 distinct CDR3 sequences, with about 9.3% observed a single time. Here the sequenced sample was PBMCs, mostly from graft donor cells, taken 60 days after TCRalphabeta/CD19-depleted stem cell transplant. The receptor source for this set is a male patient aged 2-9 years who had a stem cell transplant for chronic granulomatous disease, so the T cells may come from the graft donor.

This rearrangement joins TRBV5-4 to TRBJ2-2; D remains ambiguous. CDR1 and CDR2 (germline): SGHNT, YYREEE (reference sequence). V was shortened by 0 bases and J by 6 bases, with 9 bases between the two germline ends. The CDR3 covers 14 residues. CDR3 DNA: TGTGCCAGCAGCTTGGGAGCCTCCTCCGGGGAGCTGTTTTTT. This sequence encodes CASSLGASSGELFF.

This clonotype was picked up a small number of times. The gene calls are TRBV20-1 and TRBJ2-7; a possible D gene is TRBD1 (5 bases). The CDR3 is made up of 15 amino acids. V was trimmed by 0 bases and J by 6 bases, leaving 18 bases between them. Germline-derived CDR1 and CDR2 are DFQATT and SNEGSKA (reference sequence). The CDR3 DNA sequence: TGCAGTGCTAGAGATTGGGCTAGAGGAAGGGGCGAGCAGTACTTC. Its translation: CSARDWARGRGEQYF.

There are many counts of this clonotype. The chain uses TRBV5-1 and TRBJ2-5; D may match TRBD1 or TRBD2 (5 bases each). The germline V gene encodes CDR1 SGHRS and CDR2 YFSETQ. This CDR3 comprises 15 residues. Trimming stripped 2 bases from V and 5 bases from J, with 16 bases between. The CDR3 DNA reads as TGCGCCAGCAGCTTCGGTACAAGGGGCGGGGAGACCCAGTACTTC. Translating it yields CASSFGTRGGETQYF.

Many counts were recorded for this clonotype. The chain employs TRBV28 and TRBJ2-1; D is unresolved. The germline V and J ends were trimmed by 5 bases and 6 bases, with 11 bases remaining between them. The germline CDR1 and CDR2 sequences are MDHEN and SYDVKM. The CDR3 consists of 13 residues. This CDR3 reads CASSRPVTNEQFF. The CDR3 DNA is TGTGCCAGCAGTCGCCCCGTTACCAATGAGCAGTTCTTC.

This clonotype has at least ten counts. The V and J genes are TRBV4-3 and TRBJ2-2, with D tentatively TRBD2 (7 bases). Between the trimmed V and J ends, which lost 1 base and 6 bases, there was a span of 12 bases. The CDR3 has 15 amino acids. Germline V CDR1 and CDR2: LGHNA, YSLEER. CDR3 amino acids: CASSQAWGGAGELFF. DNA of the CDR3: TGCGCCAGCAGCCAAGCTTGGGGGGGCGCCGGGGAGCTGTTTTTT.

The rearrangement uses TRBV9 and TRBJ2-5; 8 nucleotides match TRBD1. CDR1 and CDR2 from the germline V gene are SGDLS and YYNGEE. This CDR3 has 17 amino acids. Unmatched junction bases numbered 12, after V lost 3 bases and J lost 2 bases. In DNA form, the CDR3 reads TGTGCCAGCAGCGCACGCCGAGACAGGGGAACTCAAGAGACCCAGTACTTC. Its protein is CASSARRDRGTQETQYF.

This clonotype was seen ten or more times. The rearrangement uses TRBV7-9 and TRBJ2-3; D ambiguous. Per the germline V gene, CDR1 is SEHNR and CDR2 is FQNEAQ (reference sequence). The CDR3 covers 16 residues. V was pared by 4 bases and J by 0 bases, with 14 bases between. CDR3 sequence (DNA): TGTGCCAGCAGCTATCAGCCCCTCGCTAGCACAGATACGCAGTATTTT. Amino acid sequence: CASSYQPLASTDTQYF.

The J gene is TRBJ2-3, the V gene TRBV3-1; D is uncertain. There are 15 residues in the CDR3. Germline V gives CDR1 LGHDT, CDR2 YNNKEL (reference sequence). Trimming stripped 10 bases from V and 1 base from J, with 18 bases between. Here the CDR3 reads CATCQDWIGTDTQYF. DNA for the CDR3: TGTGCCACCTGCCAAGATTGGATCGGCACAGATACGCAGTATTTT.

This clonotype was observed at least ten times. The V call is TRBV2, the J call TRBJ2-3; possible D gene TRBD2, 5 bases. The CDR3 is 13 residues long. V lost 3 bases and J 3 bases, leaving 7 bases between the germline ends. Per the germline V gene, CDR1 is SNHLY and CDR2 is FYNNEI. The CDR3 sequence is CASSEEETDTQYF. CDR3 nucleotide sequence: TGTGCCAGCAGTGAGGAGGAGACAGATACGCAGTATTTT.

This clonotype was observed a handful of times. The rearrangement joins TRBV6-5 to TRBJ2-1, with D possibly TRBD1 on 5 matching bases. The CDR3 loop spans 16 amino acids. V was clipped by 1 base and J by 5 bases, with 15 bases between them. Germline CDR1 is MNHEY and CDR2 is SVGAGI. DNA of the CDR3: TGTGCCAGCAGTTACTGGGGCAAAGGAGAGAACAATGAGCAGTTCTTC. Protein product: CASSYWGKGENNEQFF.

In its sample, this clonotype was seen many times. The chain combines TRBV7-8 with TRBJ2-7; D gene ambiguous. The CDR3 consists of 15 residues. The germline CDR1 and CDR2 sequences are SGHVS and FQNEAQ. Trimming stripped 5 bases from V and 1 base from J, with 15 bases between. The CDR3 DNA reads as TGTGCCAGCAGCCCGTCCCCATTTCTGTCCTACGAGCAGTACTTC. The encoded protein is CASSPSPFLSYEQYF.

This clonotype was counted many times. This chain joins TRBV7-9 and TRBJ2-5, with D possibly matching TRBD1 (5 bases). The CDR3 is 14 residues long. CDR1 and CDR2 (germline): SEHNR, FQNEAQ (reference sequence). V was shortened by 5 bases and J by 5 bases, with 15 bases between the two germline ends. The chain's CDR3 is CASSPSARGETQYF. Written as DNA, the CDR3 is TGTGCCAGCAGCCCCTCAGCTAGGGGCGAGACCCAGTACTTC.

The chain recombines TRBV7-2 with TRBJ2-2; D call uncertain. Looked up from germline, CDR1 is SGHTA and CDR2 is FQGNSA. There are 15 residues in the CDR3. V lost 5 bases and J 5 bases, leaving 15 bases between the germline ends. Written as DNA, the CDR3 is TGTGCCAGCAGCCCCATAAGACAAACAACCGGGGAGCTGTTTTTT. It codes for CASSPIRQTTGELFF.

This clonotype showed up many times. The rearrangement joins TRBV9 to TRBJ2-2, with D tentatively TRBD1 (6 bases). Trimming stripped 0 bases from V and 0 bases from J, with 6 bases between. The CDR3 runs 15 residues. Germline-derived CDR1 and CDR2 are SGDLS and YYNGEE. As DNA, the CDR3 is TGTGCCAGCAGCGTAGGGACAGCGAACACCGGGGAGCTGTTTTTT. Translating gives CASSVGTANTGELFF.

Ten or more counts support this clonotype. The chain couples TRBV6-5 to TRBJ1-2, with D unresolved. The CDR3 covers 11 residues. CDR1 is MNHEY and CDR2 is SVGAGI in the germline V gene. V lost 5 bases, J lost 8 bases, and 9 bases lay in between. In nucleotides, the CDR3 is TGTGCCAGCAGTCCTGAGGGAGGCTACACCTTC. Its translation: CASSPEGGYTF.

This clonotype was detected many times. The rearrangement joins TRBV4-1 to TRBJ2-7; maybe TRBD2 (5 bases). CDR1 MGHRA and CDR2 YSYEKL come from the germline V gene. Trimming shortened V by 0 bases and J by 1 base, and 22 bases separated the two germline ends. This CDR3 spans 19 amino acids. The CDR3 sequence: CASSQEVVGKGRRSYEQYF. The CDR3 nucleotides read TGCGCCAGCAGCCAAGAGGTTGTGGGAAAAGGACGGAGGTCCTACGAGCAGTACTTC.

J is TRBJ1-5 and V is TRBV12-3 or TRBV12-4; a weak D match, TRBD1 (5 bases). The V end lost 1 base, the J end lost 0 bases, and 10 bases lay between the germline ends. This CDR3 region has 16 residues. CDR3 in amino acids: CASSLGQTYSNQPQHF. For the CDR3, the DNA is TGTGCCAGCAGTTTAGGACAGACGTATAGCAATCAGCCCCAGCATTTT.